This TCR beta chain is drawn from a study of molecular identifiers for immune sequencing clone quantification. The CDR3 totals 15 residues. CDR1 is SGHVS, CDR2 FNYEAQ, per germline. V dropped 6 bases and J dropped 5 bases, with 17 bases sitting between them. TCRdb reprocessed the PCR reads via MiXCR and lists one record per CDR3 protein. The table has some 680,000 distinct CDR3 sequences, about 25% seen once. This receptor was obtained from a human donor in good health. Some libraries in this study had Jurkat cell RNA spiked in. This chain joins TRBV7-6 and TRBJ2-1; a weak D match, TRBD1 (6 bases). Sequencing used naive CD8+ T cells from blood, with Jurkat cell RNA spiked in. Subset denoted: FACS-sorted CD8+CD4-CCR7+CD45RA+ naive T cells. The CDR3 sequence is CASRPGGRNNNEQFF. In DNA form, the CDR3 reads TGTGCCAGCAGACCTGGGGGCAGAAATAACAATGAGCAGTTCTTC.